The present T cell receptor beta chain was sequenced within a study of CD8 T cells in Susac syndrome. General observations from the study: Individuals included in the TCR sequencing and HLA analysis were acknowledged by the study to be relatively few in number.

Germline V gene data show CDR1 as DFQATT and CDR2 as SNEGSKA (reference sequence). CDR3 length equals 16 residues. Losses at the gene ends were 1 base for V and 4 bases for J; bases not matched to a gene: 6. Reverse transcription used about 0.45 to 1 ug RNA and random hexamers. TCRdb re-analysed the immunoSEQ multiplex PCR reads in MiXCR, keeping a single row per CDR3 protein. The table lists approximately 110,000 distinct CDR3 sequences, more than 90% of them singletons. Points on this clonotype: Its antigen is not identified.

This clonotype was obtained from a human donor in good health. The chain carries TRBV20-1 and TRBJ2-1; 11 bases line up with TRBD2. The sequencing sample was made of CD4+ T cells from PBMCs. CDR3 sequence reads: CSARGALAGVYNEQFF. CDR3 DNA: TGCAGTGCTAGAGGGGCACTAGCGGGAGTGTACAATGAGCAGTTCTTC.